This record looks at one T cell receptor (beta chain) sequence and its context. This record comes from a study of blood T cell repertoires in COVID-19. Study background: COVID-19 samples collected from the United States, Italy and Spain covered acute and convalescent phases. Sources were T cells, B-cell-depleted T cells, or PBMCs; the material itself was cDNA or gDNA.

Original processing methods: Estimates of nucleated cell counts were drawn from the amplification of reference gene primers. Here immunoSEQ multiplex PCR was the method, and the copy in TCRdb shows in-frame clones only, minus some. Clonal size and the V and J genes are those of that table, whereas D and trimming came from the DNA. This sample has 100,000 to 150,000 clones, with almost 70% found just once. The CDR3 is made up of 17 amino acids. Deletions cut 0 bases from V and 4 bases from J, with 16 bases between. Germline V lookup: CDR1 LGHNA, CDR2 YNFKEQ. The sequenced sample was peripheral blood. The chain has TRBV4-2 and TRBJ1-3; TRBD1 is a possible D gene (5 bases). This receptor was identified in a woman in her 70s with acute or convalescent COVID-19. CDR3 coding DNA: TGTGCCAGCAGCCAAGATCTGGCGGGGACGACAGGAAACACCATATATTTT. The encoded protein is CASSQDLAGTTGNTIYF.